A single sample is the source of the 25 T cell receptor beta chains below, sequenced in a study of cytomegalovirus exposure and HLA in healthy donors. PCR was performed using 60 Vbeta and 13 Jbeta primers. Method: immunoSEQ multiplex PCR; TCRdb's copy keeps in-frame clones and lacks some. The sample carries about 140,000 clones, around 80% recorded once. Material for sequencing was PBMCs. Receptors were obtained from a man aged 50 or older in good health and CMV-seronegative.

The chain's CDR3 is CASSYAASNTEAFF. The CDR3 coding sequence is TGTGCCAGCAGTTACGCGGCATCGAACACTGAAGCTTTCTTT. This chain links TRBV6-6 with TRBJ1-1; the D is unclear. The CDR3 extends over 14 amino acids. V lost 2 bases and J lost 1, with 8 bases in between. CDR1 and CDR2 (germline): MNHNY, SVGAGI (reference sequence).

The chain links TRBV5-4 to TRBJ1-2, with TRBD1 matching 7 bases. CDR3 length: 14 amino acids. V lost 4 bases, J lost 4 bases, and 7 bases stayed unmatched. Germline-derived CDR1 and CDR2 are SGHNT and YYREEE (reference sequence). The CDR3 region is CASSTRQGSYGYTF. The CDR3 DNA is TGTGCCAGCAGCACCCGACAGGGCTCCTATGGCTACACCTTC.

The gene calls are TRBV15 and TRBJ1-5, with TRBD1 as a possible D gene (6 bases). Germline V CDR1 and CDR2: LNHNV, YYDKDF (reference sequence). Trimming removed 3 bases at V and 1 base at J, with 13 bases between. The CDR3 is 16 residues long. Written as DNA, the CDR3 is TGTGCCACCAGCAGCGATGATGACAGGAGCAATCAGCCCCAGCATTTT. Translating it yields CATSSDDDRSNQPQHF. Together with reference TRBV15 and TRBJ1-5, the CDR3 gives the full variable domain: DAMVIQNPRYQVTQFGKPVTLSCSQTLNHNVMYWYQQKSSQAPKLLFHYYDKDFNNEADTPDNFQSRRPNTSFCFLDIRSPGLGDTAMYLCATSSDDDRSNQPQHFGDGTRLSIL.

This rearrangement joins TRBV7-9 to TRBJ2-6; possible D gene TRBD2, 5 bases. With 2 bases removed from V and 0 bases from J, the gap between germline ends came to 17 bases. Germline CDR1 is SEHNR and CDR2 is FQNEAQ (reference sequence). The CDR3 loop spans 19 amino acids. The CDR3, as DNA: TGTGCCAGCAGCTTAAGTCAAGGACTTTGGAGCTCTGGGGCCAACGTCCTGACTTTC. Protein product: CASSLSQGLWSSGANVLTF.

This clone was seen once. CDR3 bases: TGTGCCACCAGCAGAGATCCGGGGGTCTCGACTGAAGCTTTCTTT. This encodes CATSRDPGVSTEAFF. This sequence joins TRBV15 and TRBJ1-1; the D gene is possibly TRBD1 (5 bases). The V end lost 0 bases, the J end lost 5 bases, and 13 bases lay between the germline ends. The germline CDR1 and CDR2 sequences are LNHNV and YYDKDF (reference sequence). This CDR3 is 15 amino acids long.

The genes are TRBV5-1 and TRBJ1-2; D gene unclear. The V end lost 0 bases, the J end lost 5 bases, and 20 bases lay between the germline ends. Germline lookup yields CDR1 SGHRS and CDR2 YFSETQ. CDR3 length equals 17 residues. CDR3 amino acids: CASSLGAAYSPDYGYTF. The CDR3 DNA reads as TGCGCCAGCAGCTTGGGGGCAGCCTACTCACCGGATTATGGCTACACCTTC.

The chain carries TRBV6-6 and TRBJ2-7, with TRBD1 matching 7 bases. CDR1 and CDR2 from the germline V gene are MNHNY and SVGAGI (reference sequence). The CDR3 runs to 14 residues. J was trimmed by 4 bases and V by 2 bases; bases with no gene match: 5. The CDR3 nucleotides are TGTGCCAGCAGTTACGGACAGGCCGCGTACGAGCAGTACTTC. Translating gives CASSYGQAAYEQYF.

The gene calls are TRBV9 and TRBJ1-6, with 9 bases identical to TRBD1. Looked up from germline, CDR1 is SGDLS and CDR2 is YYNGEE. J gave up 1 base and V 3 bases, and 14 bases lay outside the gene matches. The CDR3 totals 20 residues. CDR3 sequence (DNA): TGTGCCAGCAGCGCTGAAGGGGTACAGGGGGCAGAGTCCTATAATTCACCCCTCCACTTT. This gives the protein CASSAEGVQGAESYNSPLHF.

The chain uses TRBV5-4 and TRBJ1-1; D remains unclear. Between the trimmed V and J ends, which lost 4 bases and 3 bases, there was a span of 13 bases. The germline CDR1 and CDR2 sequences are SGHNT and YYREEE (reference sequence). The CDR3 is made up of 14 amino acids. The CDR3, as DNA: TGTGCCAGCAGCCACGGGATGATGGACACTGAAGCTTTCTTT. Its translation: CASSHGMMDTEAFF. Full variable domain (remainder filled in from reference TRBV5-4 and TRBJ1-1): ETGVTQSPTHLIKTRGQQVTLRCSSQSGHNTVSWYQQALGQGPQFIFQYYREEENGRGNFPPRFSGLQFPNYSSELNVNALELDDSALYLCASSHGMMDTEAFFGQGTRLTVV.

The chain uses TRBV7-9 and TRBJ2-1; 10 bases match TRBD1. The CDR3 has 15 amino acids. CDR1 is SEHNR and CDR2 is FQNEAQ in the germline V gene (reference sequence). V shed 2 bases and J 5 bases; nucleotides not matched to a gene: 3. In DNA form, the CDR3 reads TGTGCCAGCAGCTTATGGACAGGGGGGAACAATGAGCAGTTCTTC. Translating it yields CASSLWTGGNNEQFF.

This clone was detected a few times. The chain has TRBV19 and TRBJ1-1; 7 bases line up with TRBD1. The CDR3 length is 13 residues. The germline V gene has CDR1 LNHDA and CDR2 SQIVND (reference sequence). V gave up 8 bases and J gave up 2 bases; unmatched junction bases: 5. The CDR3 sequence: CASRTGYNTEAFF. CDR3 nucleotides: TGTGCCAGTCGGACAGGCTATAACACTGAAGCTTTCTTT.

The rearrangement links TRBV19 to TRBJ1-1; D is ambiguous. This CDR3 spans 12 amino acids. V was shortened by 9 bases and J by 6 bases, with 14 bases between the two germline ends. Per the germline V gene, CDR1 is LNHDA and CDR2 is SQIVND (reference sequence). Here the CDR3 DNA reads TGTGCCAGCACCGTTGGCTTTGCTGAAGCTTTCTTT. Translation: CASTVGFAEAFF. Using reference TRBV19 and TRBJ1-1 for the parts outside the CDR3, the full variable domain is DGGITQSPKYLFRKEGQNVTLSCEQNLNHDAMYWYRQDPGQGLRLIYYSQIVNDFQKGDIAEGYSVSREKKESFPLTVTSAQKNPTAFYLCASTVGFAEAFFGQGTRLTVV.

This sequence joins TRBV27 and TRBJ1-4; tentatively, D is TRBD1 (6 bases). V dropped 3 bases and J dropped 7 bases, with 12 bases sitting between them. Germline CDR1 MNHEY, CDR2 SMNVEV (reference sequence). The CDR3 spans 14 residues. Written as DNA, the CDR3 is TGTGCCAGCAGTTTTCAGGGAGGGGGTGAAAAACTGTTTTTT. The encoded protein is CASSFQGGGEKLFF.

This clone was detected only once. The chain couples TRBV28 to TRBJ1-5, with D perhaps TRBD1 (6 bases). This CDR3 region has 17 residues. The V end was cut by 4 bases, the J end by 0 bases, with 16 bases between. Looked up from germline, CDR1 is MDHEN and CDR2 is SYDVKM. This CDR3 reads CASSSRGQPNSNQPQHF. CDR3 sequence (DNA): TGTGCCAGCAGTTCACGCGGACAGCCGAATAGCAATCAGCCCCAGCATTTT.

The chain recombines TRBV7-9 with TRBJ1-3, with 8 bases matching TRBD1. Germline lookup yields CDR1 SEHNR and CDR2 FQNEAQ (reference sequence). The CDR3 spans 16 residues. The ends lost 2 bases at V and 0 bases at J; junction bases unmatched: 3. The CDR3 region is CASSLSQGASGNTIYF. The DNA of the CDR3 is TGTGCCAGCAGCTTATCTCAGGGGGCCTCTGGAAACACCATATATTTT.

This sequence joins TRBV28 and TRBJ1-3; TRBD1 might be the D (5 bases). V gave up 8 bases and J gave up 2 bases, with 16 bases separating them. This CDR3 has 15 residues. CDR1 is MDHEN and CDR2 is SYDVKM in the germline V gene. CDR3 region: CASGSRGVAGNTIYF. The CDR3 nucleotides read TGTGCCAGCGGATCGCGGGGGGTGGCTGGAAACACCATATATTTT.

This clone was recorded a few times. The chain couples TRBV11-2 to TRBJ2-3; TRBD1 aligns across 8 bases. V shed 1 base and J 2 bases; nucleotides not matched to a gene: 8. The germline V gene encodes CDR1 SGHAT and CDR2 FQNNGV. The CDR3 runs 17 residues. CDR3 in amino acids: CASSLAVDRAPTDTQYF. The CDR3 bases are TGTGCCAGCAGCTTAGCAGTGGACAGGGCTCCCACAGATACGCAGTATTTT.

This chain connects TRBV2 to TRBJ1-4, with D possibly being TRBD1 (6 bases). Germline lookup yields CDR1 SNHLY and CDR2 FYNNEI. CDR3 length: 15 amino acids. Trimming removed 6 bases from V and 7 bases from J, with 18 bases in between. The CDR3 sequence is CASSTGKTGGEKLFF. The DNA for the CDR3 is TGTGCCAGCAGCACAGGGAAGACGGGGGGTGAAAAACTGTTTTTT.

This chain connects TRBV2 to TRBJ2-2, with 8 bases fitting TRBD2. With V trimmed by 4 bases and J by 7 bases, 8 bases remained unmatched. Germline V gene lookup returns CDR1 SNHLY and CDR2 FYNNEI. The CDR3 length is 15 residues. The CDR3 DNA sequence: TGTGCCAGCAGTGGGAGCGGGAGTGGGATCGGGGAGCTGTTTTTT. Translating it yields CASSGSGSGIGELFF. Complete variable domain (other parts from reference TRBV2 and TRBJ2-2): EPEVTQTPSHQVTQMGQEVILRCVPISNHLYFYWYRQILGQKVEFLVSFYNNEISEKSEIFDDQFSVERPDGSNFTLKIRSTKLEDSAMYFCASSGSGSGIGELFFGEGSRLTVL.

The CDR3 bases are TGTGCCAGCAGCTTAGCTTCGCGGAGGTATGGCTACACCTTC. It specifies CASSLASRRYGYTF. The chain couples TRBV11-2 to TRBJ1-2, with D uncertain. Germline CDR1 reads SGHAT; CDR2 reads FQNNGV. V was clipped by 1 base and J by 5 bases, with 11 bases between them. This CDR3 spans 14 amino acids.

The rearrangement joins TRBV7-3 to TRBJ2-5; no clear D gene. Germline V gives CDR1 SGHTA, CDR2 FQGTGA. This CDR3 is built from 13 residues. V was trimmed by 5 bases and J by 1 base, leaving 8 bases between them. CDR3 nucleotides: TGTGCCAGCAGCCCCGGTCTCCAAGAGACCCAGTACTTC. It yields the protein CASSPGLQETQYF.

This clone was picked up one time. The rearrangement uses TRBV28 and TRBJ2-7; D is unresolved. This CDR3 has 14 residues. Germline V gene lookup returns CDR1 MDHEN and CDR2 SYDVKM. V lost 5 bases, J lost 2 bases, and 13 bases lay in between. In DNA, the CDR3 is TGTGCCAGCAGTCCTCTGACTGCGACCTACGAGCAGTACTTC. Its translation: CASSPLTATYEQYF. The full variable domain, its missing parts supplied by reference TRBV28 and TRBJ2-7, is DVKVTQSSRYLVKRTGEKVFLECVQDMDHENMFWYRQDPGLGLRLIYFSYDVKMKEKGDIPEGYSVSREKKERFSLILESASTNQTSMYLCASSPLTATYEQYFGPGTRLTVT.

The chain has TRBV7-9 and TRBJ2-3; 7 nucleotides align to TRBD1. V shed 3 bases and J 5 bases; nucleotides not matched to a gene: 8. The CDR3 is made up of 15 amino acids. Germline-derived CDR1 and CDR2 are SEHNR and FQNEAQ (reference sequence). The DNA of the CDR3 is TGTGCCAGCAGCTTTAGAACAGGGGCAGAAGATACGCAGTATTTT. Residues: CASSFRTGAEDTQYF.

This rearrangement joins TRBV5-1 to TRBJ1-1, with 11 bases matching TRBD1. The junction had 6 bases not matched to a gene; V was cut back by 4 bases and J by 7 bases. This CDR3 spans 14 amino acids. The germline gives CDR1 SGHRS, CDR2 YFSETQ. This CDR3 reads CASSVGQGAIEAFF. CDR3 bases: TGCGCCAGCAGCGTCGGACAGGGGGCGATTGAAGCTTTCTTT.

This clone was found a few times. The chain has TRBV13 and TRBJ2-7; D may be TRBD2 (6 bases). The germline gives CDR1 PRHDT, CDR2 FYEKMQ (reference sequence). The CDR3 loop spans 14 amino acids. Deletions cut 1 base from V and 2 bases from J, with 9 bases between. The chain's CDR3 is CASSLDGGTYEQYF. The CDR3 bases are TGTGCCAGCAGCTTAGACGGGGGTACCTACGAGCAGTACTTC.